Sequencing of this T cell receptor (beta chain) was carried out in a study of T-cell memory formation after mild COVID-19. Study-wide findings and caveats: Some clones that responded were present in memory (sampled pre-infection), which suggests cross-reactive memory joined. Clones that shrank (day 15 to 85) were balanced CD4/CD8, whereas later expanders leaned CD4+. The main location of contracting CD4+ clones was CM and EM, and that of contracting CD8+ clones was EMRA.

This clonotype was detected only a few times. No antigen is known for it. Deletions cut 3 bases from V and 3 bases from J, with 12 bases between. Germline V CDR1 and CDR2: SGHTA, FQGTGA. The CDR3 has 14 residues. It was 5'RACE with constant-segment primers that produced the TCR alpha and TCR beta cDNA libraries, which carried sample barcodes and UMIs. Using its own MiXCR run on the 5' RACE reads, TCRdb lists one record per CDR3 protein. The sample yields 210,000 or so distinct CDR3 sequences, 27% seen once. The rearrangement joins TRBV7-3 to TRBJ2-7; perhaps D is TRBD1 or TRBD2 (6 bases each). The source is an adult woman who had mild COVID-19 (a few samples of this study predate the infection). Cell type and time point are not known. The specimen was PBMCs or a T cell subset sorted from them (not recorded which). CDR3 region: CASSFNGGGYEQYF. The CDR3 nucleotides read TGTGCCAGCAGCTTTAACGGAGGGGGCTACGAGCAGTACTTC.